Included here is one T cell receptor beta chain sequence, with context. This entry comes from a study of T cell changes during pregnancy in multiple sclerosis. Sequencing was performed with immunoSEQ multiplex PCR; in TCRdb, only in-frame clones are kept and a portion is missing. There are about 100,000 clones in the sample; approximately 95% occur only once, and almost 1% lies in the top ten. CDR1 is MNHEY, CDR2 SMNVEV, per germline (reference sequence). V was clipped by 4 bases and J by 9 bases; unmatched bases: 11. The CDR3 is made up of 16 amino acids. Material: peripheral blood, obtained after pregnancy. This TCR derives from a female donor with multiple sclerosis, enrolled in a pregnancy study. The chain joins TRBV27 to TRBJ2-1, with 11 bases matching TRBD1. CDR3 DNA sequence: TGTGCCAGCAGTTCGCGGGACAGGGGGAAGTTTTTTGAGCAGTTCTTC. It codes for CASSSRDRGKFFEQFF.